A selection of T cell receptor beta chains follows, all from one sample in a study of beta chain features in type 1 diabetes. Sequenced by immunoSEQ multiplex PCR; TCRdb stores in-frame clones only, minus some. The data show about 150,000 clones, 11% seen once. Sequenced input: central memory CD4+ T cells from blood. All receptors come from a man aged 18 to 30 in good health. Both conserved end residues are part of each CDR3. A D gene is named only where the DNA matches it firmly. Not all rows give a size; the values are once, few, many and, for expanded clones, a class.

D gene,V gene,J gene,clone size,CDR3 protein,CDR3 DNA
TRBD1,TRBV5-1,TRBJ2-5,few,CASSPGDRPEETQYF,TGCGCCAGCAGTCCCGGGGACAGGCCTGAGGAGACCCAGTACTTC
-,TRBV9,TRBJ2-3,few,CASSLRAYTDTQYF,TGTGCCAGCAGCCTGAGAGCCTACACAGATACGCAGTATTTT
-,TRBV27,TRBJ1-2,few,CASSLGGGRDGYTF,TGTGCCAGCAGTTTAGGGGGCGGAAGGGATGGCTACACCTTC
-,TRBV28,TRBJ2-7,-,CASSSTGEGSEQYF,TGTGCCAGCAGTTCTACAGGCGAGGGTTCCGAGCAGTACTTC
-,TRBV6-6,TRBJ2-3,-,CASSYSRRDTQYF,TGTGCCAGCAGTTACTCGAGAAGAGATACGCAGTATTTT
-,TRBV2,TRBJ1-1,few,CASSVSNTEAFF,TGTGCCAGCAGTGTTAGTAACACTGAAGCTTTCTTT
TRBD2,TRBV7-2,TRBJ2-5,few,CASSFQRGQETQYF,TGTGCCAGCAGCTTCCAGCGGGGGCAAGAGACCCAGTACTTC
-,TRBV19,TRBJ2-7,medium-sized,CAISYEQYF,TGTGCCATCTCCTACGAGCAGTACTTC
-,TRBV6-5,TRBJ2-7,-,CASSYSGGGGYEQYF,TGTGCCAGCAGTTACTCGGGCGGAGGGGGCTACGAGCAGTACTTC
-,TRBV5-1,TRBJ2-2,few,CASSLESGLRKLFF,TGCGCCAGCAGCTTGGAATCAGGGTTAAGAAAGCTGTTTTTT
-,TRBV4-3,TRBJ2-5,few,CASSQDWDLKATQYF,TGCGCCAGCAGCCAAGATTGGGACTTGAAGGCCACCCAGTACTTC
TRBD2,TRBV5-1,TRBJ2-3,-,CASSNSGLTDTQYF,TGCGCCAGCAGCAATAGCGGGCTCACAGATACGCAGTATTTT
-,TRBV5-1,TRBJ2-5,-,CASSFGNQETQYF,TGCGCCAGCAGCTTCGGAAACCAAGAGACCCAGTACTTC
TRBD1,TRBV28,TRBJ2-7,-,CASSSRDSSLYEQYF,TGTGCCAGCAGTTCTCGGGACAGCTCCCTATACGAGCAGTACTTC
TRBD2,TRBV7-2,TRBJ2-1,few,CASSLVGAGGYNEQFF,TGTGCCAGCAGCTTGGTAGGAGCGGGAGGGTACAATGAGCAGTTCTTC
-,TRBV28,TRBJ2-1,many,CASSLSPSYNEQFF,TGTGCCAGCAGTTTAAGTCCCTCCTACAATGAGCAGTTCTTC
-,TRBV4-3,TRBJ1-2,-,CASSQDYRPGGRYTF,TGCGCCAGCAGCCAAGATTACCGGCCCGGTGGCCGCTACACCTTC
-,TRBV27,TRBJ2-2,few,CASSRTSGELFF,TGTGCCAGCAGTCGGACTTCTGGGGAGCTGTTTTTT
-,TRBV14,TRBJ2-3,-,CASSQGLADTQYF,TGTGCCAGCAGCCAAGGACTAGCAGATACGCAGTATTTT
-,TRBV11-2,TRBJ1-1,few,CASSLISTEAFF,TGTGCCAGCAGTCTAATCTCGACTGAAGCTTTCTTT
TRBD1,TRBV25-1,TRBJ2-4,-,CASTFQGAHIQYF,TGTGCCAGCACTTTCCAGGGGGCTCACATTCAGTACTTC
TRBD1,TRBV2,TRBJ2-1,many,CASMAGTETHLLFF,TGTGCCAGCATGGCCGGGACAGAGACTCACCTGCTGTTCTTC
-,TRBV19,TRBJ2-1,few,CASSDPRSSQFF,TGTGCCAGTAGTGACCCGAGGAGTTCTCAGTTCTTC
-,TRBV7-2,TRBJ2-7,many,CASSLVRDSYEQYF,TGTGCCAGCAGCTTAGTCCGGGACTCCTACGAGCAGTACTTC
-,TRBV5-1,TRBJ2-2,few,CASSTGLNTGELFF,TGCGCCAGCAGCACGGGACTTAACACCGGGGAGCTGTTTTTT
-,TRBV9,TRBJ1-1,-,CASSPTTGSGNTEAFF,TGTGCCAGCAGCCCTACGACGGGGTCCGGGAACACTGAAGCTTTCTTT
TRBD1,TRBV25-1,TRBJ2-7,few,CASSPTAAGGSYEQYF,TGTGCCAGCAGTCCAACGGCGGCAGGGGGCTCCTACGAGCAGTACTTC
-,TRBV28,TRBJ1-1,-,CASSPRRTGMNTEAFF,TGTGCCAGCAGTCCCCGGAGGACGGGAATGAACACTGAAGCTTTCTTT
-,TRBV11-3,TRBJ2-1,few,CASSLQGGYNEQFF,TGTGCCAGCAGCTTACAAGGGGGATACAATGAGCAGTTCTTC
-,TRBV10-3,TRBJ2-7,few,CAISRDSVYEQYF,TGTGCCATCAGTCGGGACTCCGTCTACGAGCAGTACTTC
-,TRBV9,TRBJ2-6,-,CASSARVSGANVLTF,TGTGCCAGCAGCGCCAGGGTCTCCGGGGCCAACGTCCTGACTTTC
-,TRBV4-2,TRBJ2-5,many,CASSQDPEETQYF,TGTGCCAGCAGCCAAGATCCGGAAGAGACCCAGTACTTC
TRBD1,TRBV7-2,TRBJ2-1,-,CASSPTRDRGRVEQFF,TGTGCCAGCAGCCCCACTCGGGACAGGGGGCGGGTTGAGCAGTTCTTC
-,TRBV9,TRBJ1-6,-,CASSGPPVGAGSPLHF,TGTGCCAGCAGCGGTCCCCCAGTTGGAGCAGGCTCACCCCTCCACTTT
-,TRBV7-9,TRBJ2-7,few,CASSPPSGKQQYF,TGTGCCAGCAGCCCCCCCTCGGGAAAGCAGCAGTACTTC